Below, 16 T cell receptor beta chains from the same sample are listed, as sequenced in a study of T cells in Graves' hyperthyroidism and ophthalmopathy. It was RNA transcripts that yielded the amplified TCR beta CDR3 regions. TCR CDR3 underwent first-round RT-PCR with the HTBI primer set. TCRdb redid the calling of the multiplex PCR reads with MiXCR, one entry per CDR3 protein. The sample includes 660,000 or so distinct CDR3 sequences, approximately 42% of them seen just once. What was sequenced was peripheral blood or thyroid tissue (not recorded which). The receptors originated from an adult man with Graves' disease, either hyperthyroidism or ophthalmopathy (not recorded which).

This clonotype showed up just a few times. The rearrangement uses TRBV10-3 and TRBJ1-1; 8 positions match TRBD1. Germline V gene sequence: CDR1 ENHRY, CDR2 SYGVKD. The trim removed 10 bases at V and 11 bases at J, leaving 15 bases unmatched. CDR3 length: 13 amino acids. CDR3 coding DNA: TGTGCCAGCATCCTGCCGGGACAGGTCGTCGCTTTCTTT. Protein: CASILPGQVVAFF.

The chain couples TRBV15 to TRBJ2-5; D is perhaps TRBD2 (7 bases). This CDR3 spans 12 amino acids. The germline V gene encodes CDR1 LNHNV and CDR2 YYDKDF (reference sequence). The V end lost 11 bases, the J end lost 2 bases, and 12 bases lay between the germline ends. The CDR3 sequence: CAYGGQQETQYF. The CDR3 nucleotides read TGTGCCTACGGGGGGCAACAAGAGACCCAGTACTTC.

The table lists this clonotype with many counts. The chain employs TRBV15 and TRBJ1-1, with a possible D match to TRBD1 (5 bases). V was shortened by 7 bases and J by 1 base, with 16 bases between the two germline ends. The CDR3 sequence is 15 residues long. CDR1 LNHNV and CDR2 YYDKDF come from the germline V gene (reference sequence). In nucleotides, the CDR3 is TGTGCCACCACCCCCGGTTGGGGGGAGAACACTGAAGCTTTCTTT. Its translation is CATTPGWGENTEAFF.

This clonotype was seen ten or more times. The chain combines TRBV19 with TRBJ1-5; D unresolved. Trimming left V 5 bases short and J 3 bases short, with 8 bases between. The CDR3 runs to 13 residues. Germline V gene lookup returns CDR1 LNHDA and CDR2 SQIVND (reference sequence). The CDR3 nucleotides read TGTGCCAGTAGTCGGACGAACAATCAGCCCCAGCATTTT. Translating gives CASSRTNNQPQHF.

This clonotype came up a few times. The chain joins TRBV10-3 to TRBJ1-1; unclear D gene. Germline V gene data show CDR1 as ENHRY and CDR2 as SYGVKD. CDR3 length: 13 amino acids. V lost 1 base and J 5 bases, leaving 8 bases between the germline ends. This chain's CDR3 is CAISEYSQTEAFF. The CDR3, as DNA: TGTGCCATCAGTGAGTACAGTCAGACTGAAGCTTTCTTT.

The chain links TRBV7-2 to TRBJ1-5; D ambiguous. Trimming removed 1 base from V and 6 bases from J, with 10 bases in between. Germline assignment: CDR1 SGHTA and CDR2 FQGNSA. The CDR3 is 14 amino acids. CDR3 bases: TGTGCCAGCAGCTTAGGGCCCCGTAGTCAGCCCCAGCATTTT. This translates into CASSLGPRSQPQHF.

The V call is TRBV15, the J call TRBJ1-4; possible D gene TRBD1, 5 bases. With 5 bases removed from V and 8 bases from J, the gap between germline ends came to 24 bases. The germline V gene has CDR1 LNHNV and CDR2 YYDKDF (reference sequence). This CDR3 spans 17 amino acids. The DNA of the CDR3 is TGTGCCACCAGCGGAGTGCAGGGCTGGCCGGCAGGGGAAAAACTGTTTTTT. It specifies CATSGVQGWPAGEKLFF. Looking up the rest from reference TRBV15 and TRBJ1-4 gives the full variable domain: DAMVIQNPRYQVTQFGKPVTLSCSQTLNHNVMYWYQQKSSQAPKLLFHYYDKDFNNEADTPDNFQSRRPNTSFCFLDIRSPGLGDTAMYLCATSGVQGWPAGEKLFFGSGTQLSVL.

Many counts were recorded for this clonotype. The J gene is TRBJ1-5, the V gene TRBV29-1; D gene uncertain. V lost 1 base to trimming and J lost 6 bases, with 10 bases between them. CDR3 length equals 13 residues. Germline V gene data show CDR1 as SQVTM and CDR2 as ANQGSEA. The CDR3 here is CSVEVGWGQPQHF. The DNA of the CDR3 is TGCAGCGTTGAAGTGGGGTGGGGTCAGCCCCAGCATTTT.

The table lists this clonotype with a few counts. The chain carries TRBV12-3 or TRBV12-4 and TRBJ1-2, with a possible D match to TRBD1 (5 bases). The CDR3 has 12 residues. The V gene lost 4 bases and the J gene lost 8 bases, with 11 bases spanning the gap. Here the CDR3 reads CASSWGPEGYTF. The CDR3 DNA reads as TGTGCCAGCAGTTGGGGCCCAGAGGGCTACACCTTC.

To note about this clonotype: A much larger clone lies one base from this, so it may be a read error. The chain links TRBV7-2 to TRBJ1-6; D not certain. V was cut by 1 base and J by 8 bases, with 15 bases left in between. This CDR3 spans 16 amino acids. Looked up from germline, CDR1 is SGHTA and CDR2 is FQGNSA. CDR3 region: CASSLDPSQLYSPLHF. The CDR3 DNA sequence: TGTGCCAGCAGCTTAGATCCGTCGCAGCTTTATTCACCCCTCCACTTT.

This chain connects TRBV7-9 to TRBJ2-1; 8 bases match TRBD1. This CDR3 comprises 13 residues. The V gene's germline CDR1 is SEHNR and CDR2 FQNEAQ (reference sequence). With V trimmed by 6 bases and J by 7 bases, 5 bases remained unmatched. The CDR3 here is CASSRTGKNEQFF. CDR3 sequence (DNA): TGTGCCAGCAGTAGGACAGGGAAGAATGAGCAGTTCTTC.

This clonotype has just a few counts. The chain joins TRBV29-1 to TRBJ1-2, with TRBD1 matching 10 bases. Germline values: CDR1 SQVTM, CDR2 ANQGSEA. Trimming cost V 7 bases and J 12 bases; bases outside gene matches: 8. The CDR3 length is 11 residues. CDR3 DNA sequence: TGCAGCGCTGGGACAGGGGCTGGAAACACCTTC. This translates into CSAGTGAGNTF.

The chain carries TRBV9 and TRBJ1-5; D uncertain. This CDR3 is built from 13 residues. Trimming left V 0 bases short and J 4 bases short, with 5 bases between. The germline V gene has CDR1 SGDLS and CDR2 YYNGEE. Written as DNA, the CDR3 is TGTGCCAGCAGCGTAGATCTGAATCAGCCCCAGCATTTT. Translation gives CASSVDLNQPQHF. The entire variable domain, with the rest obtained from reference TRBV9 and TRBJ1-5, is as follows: DSGVTQTPKHLITATGQRVTLRCSPRSGDLSVYWYQQSLDQGLQFLIQYYNGEERAKGNILERFSAQQFPDLHSELNLSSLELGDSALYFCASSVDLNQPQHFGDGTRLSIL.

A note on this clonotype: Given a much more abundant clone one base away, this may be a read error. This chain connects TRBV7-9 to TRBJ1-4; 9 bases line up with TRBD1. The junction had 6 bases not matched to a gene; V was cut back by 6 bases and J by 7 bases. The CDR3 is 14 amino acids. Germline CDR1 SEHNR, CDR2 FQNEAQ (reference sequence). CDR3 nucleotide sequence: TGTGCCAGCAGACCAGGGACAGGGCGTGAAAAACTGTTTTTT. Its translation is CASRPGTGREKLFF.

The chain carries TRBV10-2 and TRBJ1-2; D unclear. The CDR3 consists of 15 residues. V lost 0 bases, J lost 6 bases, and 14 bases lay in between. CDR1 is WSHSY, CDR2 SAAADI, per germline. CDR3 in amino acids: CASSESGRPLDGYTF. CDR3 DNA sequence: TGCGCCAGCAGTGAGTCGGGCAGACCCCTAGATGGCTACACCTTC.

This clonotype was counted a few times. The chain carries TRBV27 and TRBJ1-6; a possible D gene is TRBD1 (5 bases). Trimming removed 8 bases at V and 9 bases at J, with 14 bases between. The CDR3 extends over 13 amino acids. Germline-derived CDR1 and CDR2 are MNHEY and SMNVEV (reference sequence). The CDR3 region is CASAGTFSSPLHF. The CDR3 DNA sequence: TGTGCCAGCGCCGGGACTTTCTCTTCACCCCTCCACTTT.